This entry describes one TCR beta chain. The target antigen is unknown. This entry is derived from a study of CD8+ T cells in alopecia areata. About the study: Tofacitinib administration to treated patients was oral, at 5 to 10 mg twice daily. The study's findings and limits: There were many expanded lesional clones persisting in scalp and blood during tofacitinib. Significant decreases in scalp clonality and expanded CD8+ clones followed tofacitinib treatment.

Once RNA had been extracted, it was reverse transcribed into cDNA to act as the sequencing template. Sequenced by immunoSEQ multiplex PCR; TCRdb stores in-frame clones only, minus some. The profile covers some 110,000 clones, with 58% appearing a single time and about 31% taken by the ten largest. Treatment here: oral pan-JAK inhibitor, 5-10 mg twice daily. Germline V gene data show CDR1 as SEHNR and CDR2 as FQNEAQ (reference sequence). The CDR3 loop spans 11 amino acids. Trimming pared 5 bases from V and 4 bases from J, leaving 5 bases between. The chain recombines TRBV7-9 with TRBJ2-5; D is uncertain. The sample here was CD8+ T cells sorted from blood, taken at week 4, from a patient treated with tofacitinib. The clonotype was recovered from a human donor with alopecia areata. The DNA for the CDR3 is TGTGCCAGCAGCCGAAGAGAGACCCAGTACTTC. Translating gives CASSRRETQYF. Full variable domain (remainder filled in from reference TRBV7-9 and TRBJ2-5): DTGVSQNPRHKITKRGQNVTFRCDPISEHNRLYWYRQTLGQGPEFLTYFQNEAQLEKSRLLSDRFSAERPKGSFSTLEIQRTEQGDSAMYLCASSRRETQYFGPGTRLLVL.